This T cell receptor beta chain was retrieved from a study of blood T cells in healthy people across ages. The V gene's germline CDR1 is SGHVS and CDR2 FQNEAQ. The CDR3 sequence is 14 residues long. Trimming at V came to 4 bases and at J to 7 bases, leaving 5 bases not matched to a gene. Then a second PCR, running about 6 to 12 cycles, was carried out with a sample-barcoded 5' primer and a J-beta primer mix. Each CDR3 protein gets one entry after TCRdb re-called the 5' RACE reads with MiXCR. The table has almost 550,000 distinct CDR3 sequences, more than 20% seen once. In addition, the sample was reused for a study of T cells of mothers and their children.

The chain combines TRBV7-8 with TRBJ2-1; 9 nucleotides align to TRBD2. The receptor comes from a boy younger than 18 in good health. Sequences were obtained from blood. The CDR3 sequence is CASSYSGGHNEQFF. CDR3 nucleotide sequence: TGTGCCAGCAGCTACAGCGGGGGGCATAATGAGCAGTTCTTC.